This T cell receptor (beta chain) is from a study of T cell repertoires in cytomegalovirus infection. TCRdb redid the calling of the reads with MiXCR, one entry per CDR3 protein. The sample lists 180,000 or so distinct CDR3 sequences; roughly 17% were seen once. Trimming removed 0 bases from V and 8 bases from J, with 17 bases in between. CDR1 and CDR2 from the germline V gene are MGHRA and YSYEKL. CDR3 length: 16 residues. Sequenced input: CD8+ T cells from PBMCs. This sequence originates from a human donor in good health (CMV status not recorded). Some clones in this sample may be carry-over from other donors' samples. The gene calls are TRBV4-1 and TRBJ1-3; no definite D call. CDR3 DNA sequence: TGCGCCAGCAGCCAAGATCCAGCGGAACAAGGCCACACCATATATTTT. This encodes CASSQDPAEQGHTIYF.